The subject of this entry is one T cell receptor beta chain. Its antigen is currently unknown. Sequenced by immunoSEQ multiplex PCR; TCRdb stores in-frame clones only, minus some. The repertoire includes roughly 500,000 clones, around 85% of them detected once, and around 13% sits in the top ten. The germline V and J ends were trimmed by 2 bases and 1 base, with 15 bases remaining between them. This CDR3 is built from 16 residues. Germline CDR1 and CDR2: SGDLS and YYNGEE. This sample was included in a study of Ad26.COV2.S vaccination and SARS-CoV-2 variants. Whole-study results and caveats: The study found similar non-spike TCR breadth in vaccine and placebo recipients.

Regarding treatment: about 20 received Ad26.COV2.S at low or high dose, single or two shots; several received placebo; per-sample allocation not given. Material that was analyzed had been drawn on day 63 after the first vaccine or placebo injection. Sequenced here: peripheral blood, sampled in a trial of Ad26.COV2.S vaccine versus placebo. J is TRBJ1-1 and V is TRBV9; D is ambiguous. This clonotype was sampled from a person between 18 and 60 years old who received the Ad26.COV2.S COVID-19 vaccine or a placebo. The CDR3 spells CASSVAPDRRNTEAFF. The CDR3 DNA follows: TGTGCCAGCAGCGTGGCCCCGGACCGACGGAACACTGAAGCTTTCTTT.